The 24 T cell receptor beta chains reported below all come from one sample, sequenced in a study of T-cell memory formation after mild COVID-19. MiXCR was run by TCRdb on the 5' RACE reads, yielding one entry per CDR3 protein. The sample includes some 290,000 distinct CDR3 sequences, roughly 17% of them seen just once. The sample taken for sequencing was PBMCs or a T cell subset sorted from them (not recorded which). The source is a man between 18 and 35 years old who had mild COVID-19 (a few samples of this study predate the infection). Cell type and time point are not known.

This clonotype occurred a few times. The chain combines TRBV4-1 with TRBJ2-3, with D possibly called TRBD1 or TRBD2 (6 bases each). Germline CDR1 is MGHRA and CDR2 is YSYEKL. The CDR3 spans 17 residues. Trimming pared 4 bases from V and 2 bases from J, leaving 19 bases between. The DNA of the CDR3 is TGCGCCAGCAGCCCCTCTTTAAGGGGGGTCTTCACAGATACGCAGTATTTT. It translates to CASSPSLRGVFTDTQYF.

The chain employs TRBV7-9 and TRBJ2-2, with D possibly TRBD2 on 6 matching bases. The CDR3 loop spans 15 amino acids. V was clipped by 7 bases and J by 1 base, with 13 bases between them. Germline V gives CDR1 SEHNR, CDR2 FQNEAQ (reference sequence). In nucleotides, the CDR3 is TGTGCCAGCATCCCCCTCGGGGGGAACACCGGGGAGCTGTTTTTT. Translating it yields CASIPLGGNTGELFF.

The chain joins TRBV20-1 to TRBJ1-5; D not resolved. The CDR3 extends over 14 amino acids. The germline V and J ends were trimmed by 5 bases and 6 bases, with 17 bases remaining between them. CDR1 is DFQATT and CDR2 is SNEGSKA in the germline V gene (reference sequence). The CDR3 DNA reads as TGCAGTGCTGGGTCACCCAAAGGAGGTCAGCCCCAGCATTTT. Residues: CSAGSPKGGQPQHF.

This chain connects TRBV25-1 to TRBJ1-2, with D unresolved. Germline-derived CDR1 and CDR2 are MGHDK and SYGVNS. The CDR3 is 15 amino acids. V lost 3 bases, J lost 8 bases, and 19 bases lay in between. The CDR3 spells CASSDPTLGRAGYTF. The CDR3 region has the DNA TGTGCCAGCAGTGATCCTACCTTGGGCCGGGCCGGCTACACCTTC.

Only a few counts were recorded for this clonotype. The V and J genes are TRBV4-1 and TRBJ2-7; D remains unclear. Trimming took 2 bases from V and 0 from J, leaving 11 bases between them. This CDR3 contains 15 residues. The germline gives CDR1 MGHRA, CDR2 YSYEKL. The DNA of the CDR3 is TGCGCCAGCAGCCAATCCGGGTACAGCTCCTACGAGCAGTACTTC. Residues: CASSQSGYSSYEQYF.

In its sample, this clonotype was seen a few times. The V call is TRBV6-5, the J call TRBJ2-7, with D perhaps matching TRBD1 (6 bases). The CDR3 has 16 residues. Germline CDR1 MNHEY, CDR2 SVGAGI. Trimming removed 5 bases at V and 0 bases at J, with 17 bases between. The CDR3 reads CASSHDWGHSSYEQYF. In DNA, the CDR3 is TGTGCCAGCAGTCACGATTGGGGGCACAGCTCCTACGAGCAGTACTTC.

The CDR3 DNA sequence: TGCGCCAGCAGCCCCAGGGTGGTCGGAGATACGCAGTATTTT. Translated: CASSPRVVGDTQYF. The rearrangement joins TRBV4-3 to TRBJ2-3; maybe TRBD1 (5 bases). CDR3 length equals 14 residues. V was pared by 4 bases and J by 5 bases, with 13 bases between. Per germline, CDR1 LGHNA and CDR2 YSLEER.

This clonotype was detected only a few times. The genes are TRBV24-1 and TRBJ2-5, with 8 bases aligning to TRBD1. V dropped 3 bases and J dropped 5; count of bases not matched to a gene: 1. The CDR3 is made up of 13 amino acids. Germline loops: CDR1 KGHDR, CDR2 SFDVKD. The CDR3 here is CATSDHRGETQYF. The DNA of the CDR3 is TGTGCCACCAGTGATCACAGGGGGGAGACCCAGTACTTC.

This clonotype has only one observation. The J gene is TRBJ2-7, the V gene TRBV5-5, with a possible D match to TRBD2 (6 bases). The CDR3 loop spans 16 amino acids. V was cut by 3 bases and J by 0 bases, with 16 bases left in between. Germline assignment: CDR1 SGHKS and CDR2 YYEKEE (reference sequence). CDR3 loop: CASSWGRKRVSYEQYF. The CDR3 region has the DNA TGTGCCAGCAGCTGGGGTAGGAAGCGGGTCTCCTACGAGCAGTACTTC.

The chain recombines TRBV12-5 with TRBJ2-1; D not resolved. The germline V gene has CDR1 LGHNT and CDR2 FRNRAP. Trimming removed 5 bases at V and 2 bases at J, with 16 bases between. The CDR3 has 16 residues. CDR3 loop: CASGPSTGLTYNEQFF. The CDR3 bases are TGTGCTAGTGGTCCCTCGACCGGCCTCACCTACAATGAGCAGTTCTTC. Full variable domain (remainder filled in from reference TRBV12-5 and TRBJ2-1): DARVTQTPRHKVTEMGQEVTMRCQPILGHNTVFWYRQTMMQGLELLAYFRNRAPLDDSGMPKDRFSAEMPDATLATLKIQPSEPRDSAVYFCASGPSTGLTYNEQFFGPGTRLTVL.

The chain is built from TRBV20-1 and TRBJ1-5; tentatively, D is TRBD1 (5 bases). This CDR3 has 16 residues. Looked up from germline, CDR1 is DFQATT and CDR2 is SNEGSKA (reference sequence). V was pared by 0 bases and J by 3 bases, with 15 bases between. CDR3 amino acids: CSARDGGRAFNQPQHF. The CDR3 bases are TGCAGTGCTAGAGATGGTGGCAGGGCCTTCAATCAGCCCCAGCATTTT.

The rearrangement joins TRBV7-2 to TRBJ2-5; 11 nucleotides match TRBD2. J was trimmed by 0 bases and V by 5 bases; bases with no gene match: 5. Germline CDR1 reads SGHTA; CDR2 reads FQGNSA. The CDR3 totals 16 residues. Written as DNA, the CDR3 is TGTGCCAGCAGCCCACGACTAGCGGGGTACCAAGAGACCCAGTACTTC. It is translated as CASSPRLAGYQETQYF.

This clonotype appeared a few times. CDR3 residues: CASSGQTSTDTQYF. CDR3 DNA: TGCGCCAGCTCCGGACAGACTAGCACAGATACGCAGTATTTT. This chain joins TRBV5-1 and TRBJ2-3; weak D call: TRBD1 (6 bases). Germline CDR1 reads SGHRS; CDR2 reads YFSETQ. CDR3 size: 14 residues. Trimming left V 7 bases short and J 0 bases short, with 12 bases between.

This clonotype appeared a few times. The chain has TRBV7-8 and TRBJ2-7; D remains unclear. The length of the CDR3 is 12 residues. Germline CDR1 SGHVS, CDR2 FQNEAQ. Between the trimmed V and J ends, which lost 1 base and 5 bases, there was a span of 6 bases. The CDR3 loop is CASSLEPNEQYV. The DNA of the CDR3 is TGTGCCAGCAGCTTAGAACCAAACGAGCAGTACGTC.

CDR3 DNA: TGTGCCAGTAGTAAGGAAGTAGGCCGCTACGAGCAGTACTTC. It codes for CASSKEVGRYEQYF. This chain links TRBV19 with TRBJ2-7; D gene unclear. Germline CDR1 and CDR2: LNHDA and SQIVND (reference sequence). V was shortened by 4 bases and J by 3 bases, with 13 bases between the two germline ends. The CDR3 covers 14 residues.

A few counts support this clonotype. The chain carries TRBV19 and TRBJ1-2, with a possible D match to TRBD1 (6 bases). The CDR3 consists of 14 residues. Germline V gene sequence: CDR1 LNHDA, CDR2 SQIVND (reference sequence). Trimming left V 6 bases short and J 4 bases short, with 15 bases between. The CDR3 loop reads CASSPDSRPYGYTF. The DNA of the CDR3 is TGTGCCAGTAGCCCGGACAGTCGCCCCTATGGCTACACCTTC.

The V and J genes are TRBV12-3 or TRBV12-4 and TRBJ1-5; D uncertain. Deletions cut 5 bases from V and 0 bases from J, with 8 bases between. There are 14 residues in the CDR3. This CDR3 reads CASSIQDSNQPQHF. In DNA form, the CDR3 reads TGTGCCAGCAGTATCCAGGATAGCAATCAGCCCCAGCATTTT.

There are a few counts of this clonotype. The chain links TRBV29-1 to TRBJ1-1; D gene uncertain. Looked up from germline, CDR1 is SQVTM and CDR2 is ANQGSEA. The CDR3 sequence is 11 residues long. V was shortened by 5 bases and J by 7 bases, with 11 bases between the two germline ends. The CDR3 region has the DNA TGCAGCGTTTCGCTAAAAGTTGAAGCTTTCTTT. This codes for CSVSLKVEAFF. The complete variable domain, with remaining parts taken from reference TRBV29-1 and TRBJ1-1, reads SAVISQKPSRDICQRGTSLTIQCQVDSQVTMMFWYRQQPGQSLTLIATANQGSEATYESGFVIDKFPISRPNLTFSTLTVSNMSPEDSSIYLCSVSLKVEAFFGQGTRLTVV.

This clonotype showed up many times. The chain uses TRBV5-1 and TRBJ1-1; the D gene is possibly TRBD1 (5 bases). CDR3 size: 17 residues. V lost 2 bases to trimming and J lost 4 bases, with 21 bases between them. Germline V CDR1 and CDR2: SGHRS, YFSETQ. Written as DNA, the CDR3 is TGCGCCAGCAGCTTTACTGGTGGAACAGGCGGGCGCACTGAAGCTTTCTTT. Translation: CASSFTGGTGGRTEAFF.

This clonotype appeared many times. The CDR3 spells CASSSGSPLHF. CDR3 nucleotides: TGTGCCAGCAGCTCGGGGTCACCCCTCCACTTT. The chain combines TRBV7-9 with TRBJ1-6; no firm D call. The CDR3 has 11 residues. V lost 4 bases and J 10 bases, leaving 5 bases between the germline ends. Germline V gives CDR1 SEHNR, CDR2 FQNEAQ (reference sequence).

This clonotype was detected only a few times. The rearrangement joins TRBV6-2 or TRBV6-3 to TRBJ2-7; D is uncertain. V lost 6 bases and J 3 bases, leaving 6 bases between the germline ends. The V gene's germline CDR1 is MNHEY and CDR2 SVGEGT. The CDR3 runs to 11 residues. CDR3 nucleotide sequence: TGTGCCAGCAGATCACACTACGAGCAGTACTTC. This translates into CASRSHYEQYF.

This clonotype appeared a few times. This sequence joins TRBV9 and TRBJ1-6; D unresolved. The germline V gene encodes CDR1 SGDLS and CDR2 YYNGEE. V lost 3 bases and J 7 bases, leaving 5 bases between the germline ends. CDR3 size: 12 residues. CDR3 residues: CASSGSNSPLHF. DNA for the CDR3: TGTGCCAGCAGCGGCTCGAATTCACCCCTCCACTTT.

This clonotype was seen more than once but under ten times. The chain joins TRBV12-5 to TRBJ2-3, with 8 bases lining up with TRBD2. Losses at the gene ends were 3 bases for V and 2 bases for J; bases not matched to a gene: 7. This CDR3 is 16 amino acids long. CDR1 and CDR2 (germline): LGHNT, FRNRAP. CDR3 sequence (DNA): TGTGCTAGTGGTTTCCGGGGGGGGATGAACACAGATACGCAGTATTTT. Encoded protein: CASGFRGGMNTDTQYF.

The DNA of the CDR3 is TGCGCCAGCAGCTTGGCAGCCCTGAGCACTGAAGCTTTCTTT. Encoded protein: CASSLAALSTEAFF. V usage is TRBV5-1 and J usage is TRBJ1-1; D ambiguous. This CDR3 comprises 14 residues. Germline V gene lookup returns CDR1 SGHRS and CDR2 YFSETQ. The V end was cut by 0 bases, the J end by 4 bases, with 10 bases between.